This T cell receptor beta chain appears in the sequencing data of a study of human T cells and chemical hapten exposure. This CDR3 has 14 amino acids. CDR1 is SNHLY and CDR2 is FYNNEI in the germline V gene. Trimming left V 7 bases short and J 8 bases short, with 17 bases between. Unseparated into fractions, whole blood served as the source from which total RNA was extracted. Many counts were recorded for this clonotype. Authors' data handling: Sample TCR totals centred on a median of approximately 96,000, ranging roughly 23,224 to 700,000. TCRdb independently ran MiXCR on the 5' RACE reads; one entry per CDR3 protein. For this entry, the V and J calls and clone size follow TCRdb and not the study's own pipeline. Among some 150,000 distinct CDR3 sequences listed, around 4.4% were seen once.

The TCR comes from a female donor in good health. The J gene is TRBJ1-4, the V gene TRBV2; TRBD1 might be the D (6 bases). CDR3 in DNA: TGTGCCAGCATCGGGGGCACAGGTGGCGAAAAACTGTTTTTT. Protein product: CASIGGTGGEKLFF.